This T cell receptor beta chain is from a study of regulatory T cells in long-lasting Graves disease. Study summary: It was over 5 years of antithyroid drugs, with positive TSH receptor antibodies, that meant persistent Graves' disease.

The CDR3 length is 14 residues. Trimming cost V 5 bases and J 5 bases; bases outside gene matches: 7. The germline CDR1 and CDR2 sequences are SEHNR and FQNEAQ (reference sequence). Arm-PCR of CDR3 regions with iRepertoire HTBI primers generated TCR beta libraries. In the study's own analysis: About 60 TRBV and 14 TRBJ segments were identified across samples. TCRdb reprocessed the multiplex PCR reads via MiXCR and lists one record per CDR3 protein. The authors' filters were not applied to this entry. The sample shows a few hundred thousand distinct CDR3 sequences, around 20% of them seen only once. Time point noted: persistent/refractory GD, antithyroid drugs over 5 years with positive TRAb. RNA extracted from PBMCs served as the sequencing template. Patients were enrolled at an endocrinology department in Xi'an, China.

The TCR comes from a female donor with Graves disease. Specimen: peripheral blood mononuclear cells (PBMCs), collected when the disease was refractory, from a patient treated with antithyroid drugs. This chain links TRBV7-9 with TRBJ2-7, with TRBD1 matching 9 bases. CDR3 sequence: CASSRGQGWHEQYF. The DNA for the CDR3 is TGTGCCAGCAGCCGTGGACAGGGGTGGCACGAGCAGTACTTC.